This TCR beta chain was sequenced during a study of blood T cell repertoires in COVID-19. Study-wide context: COVID-19 samples collected from the United States, Italy and Spain covered acute and convalescent phases. The analysed material was cDNA or gDNA that came from T cells, B-cell-depleted T cells, or PBMCs.

The germline gives CDR1 SQVTM, CDR2 ANQGSEA. The CDR3 totals 13 residues. Trimming left V 3 bases short and J 4 bases short, with 9 bases between. Authors' data handling: Reference gene primer amplification yielded estimated nucleated cell counts. Data came from immunoSEQ multiplex PCR; TCRdb stores just in-frame clones and leaves some out. The DNA was the basis for D and trimming; V, J and clone size are from that table. The table records a few hundred thousand clones, roughly nine tenths of them present only once. The Seattle site enrolled patients during active infection and followed them longitudinally.

The origin of this receptor is a young woman with COVID-19, enrolled during active disease. The gene calls are TRBV29-1 and TRBJ2-2; possible D gene TRBD1, 5 bases. Specimen: peripheral blood. The CDR3 loop reads CSVDIRGTGELFF. The CDR3 DNA reads as TGCAGCGTTGATATTAGGGGCACCGGGGAGCTGTTTTTT.